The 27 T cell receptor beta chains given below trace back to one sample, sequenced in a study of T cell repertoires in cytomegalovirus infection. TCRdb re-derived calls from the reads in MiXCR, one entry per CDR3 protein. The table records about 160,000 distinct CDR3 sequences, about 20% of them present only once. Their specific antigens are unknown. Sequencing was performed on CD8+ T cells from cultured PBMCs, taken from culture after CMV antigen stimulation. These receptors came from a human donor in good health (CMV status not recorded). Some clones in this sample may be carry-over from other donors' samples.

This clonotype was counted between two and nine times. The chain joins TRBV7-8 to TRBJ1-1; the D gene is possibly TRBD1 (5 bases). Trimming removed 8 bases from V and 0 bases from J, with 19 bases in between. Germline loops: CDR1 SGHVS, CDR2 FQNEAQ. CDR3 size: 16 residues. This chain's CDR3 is CASFKMGGPLNTEAFF. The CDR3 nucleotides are TGTGCCAGCTTCAAAATGGGGGGACCACTGAACACTGAAGCTTTCTTT.

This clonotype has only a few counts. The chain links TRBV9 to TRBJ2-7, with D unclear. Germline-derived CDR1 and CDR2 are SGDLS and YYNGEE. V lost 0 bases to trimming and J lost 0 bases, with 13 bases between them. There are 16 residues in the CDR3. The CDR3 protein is CASSVAATSSSYEQYF. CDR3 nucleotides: TGTGCCAGCAGCGTAGCGGCCACATCGAGCTCCTACGAGCAGTACTTC.

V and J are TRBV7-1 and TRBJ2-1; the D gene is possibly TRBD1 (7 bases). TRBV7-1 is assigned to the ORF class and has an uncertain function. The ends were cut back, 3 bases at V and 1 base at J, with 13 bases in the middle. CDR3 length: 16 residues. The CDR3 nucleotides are TGTGCCAGCAGCTCCCAGGGGGGAATTTCCTACAATGAGCAGTTCTTC. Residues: CASSSQGGISYNEQFF.

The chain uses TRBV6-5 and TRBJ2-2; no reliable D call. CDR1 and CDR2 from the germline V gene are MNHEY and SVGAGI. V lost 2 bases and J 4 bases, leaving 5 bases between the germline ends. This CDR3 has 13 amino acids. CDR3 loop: CASSYVGTGELFF. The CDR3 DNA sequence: TGTGCCAGCAGTTACGTAGGCACCGGGGAGCTGTTTTTT.

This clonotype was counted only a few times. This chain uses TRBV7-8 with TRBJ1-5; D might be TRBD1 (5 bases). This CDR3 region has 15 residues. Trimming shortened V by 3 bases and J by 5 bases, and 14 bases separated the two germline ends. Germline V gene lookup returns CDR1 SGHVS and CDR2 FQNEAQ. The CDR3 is CASSFRAGQYQPQHF. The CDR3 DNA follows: TGTGCCAGCAGCTTTAGGGCGGGGCAATATCAGCCCCAGCATTTT.

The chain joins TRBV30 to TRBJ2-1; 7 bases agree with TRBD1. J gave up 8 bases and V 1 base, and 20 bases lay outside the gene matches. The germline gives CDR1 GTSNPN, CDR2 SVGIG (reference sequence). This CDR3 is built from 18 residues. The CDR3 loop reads CAWSGYSREGGTVYEQFF. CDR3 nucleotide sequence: TGTGCCTGGAGTGGATACTCTAGAGAAGGGGGCACGGTTTATGAGCAGTTCTTC. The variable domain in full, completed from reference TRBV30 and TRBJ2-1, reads SQTIHQWPATLVQPVGSPLSLECTVEGTSNPNLYWYRQAAGRGLQLLFYSVGIGQISSEVPQNLSASRPQDRQFILSSKKLLLSDSGFYLCAWSGYSREGGTVYEQFFGPGTRLTVL.

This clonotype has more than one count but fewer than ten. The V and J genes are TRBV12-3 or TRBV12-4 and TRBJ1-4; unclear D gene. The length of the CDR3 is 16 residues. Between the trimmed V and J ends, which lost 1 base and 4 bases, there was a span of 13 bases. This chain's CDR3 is CASSLDTRGNNEKLFF. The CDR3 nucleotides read TGTGCCAGCAGTTTAGACACGCGAGGGAATAATGAAAAACTGTTTTTT.

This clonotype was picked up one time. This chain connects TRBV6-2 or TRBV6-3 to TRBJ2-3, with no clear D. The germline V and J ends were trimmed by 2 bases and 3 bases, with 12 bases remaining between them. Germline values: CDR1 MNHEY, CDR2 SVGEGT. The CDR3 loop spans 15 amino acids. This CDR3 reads CASSYEVRETDTQYF. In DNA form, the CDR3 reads TGTGCCAGCAGTTACGAAGTTAGAGAGACAGATACGCAGTATTTT.

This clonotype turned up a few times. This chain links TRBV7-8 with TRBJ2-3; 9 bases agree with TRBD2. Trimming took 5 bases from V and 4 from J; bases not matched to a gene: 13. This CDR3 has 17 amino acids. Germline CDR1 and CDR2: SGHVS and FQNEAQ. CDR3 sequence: CASSLWNSGRVPDTQYF. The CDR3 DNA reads TGTGCCAGCAGCCTTTGGAATAGCGGGAGAGTTCCAGATACGCAGTATTTT.

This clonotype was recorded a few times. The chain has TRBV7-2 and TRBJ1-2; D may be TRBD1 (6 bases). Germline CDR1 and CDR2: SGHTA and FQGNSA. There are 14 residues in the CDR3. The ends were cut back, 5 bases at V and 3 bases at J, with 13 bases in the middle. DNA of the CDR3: TGTGCCAGCAGCACCATACAGGGTGACTATGGCTACACCTTC. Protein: CASSTIQGDYGYTF.

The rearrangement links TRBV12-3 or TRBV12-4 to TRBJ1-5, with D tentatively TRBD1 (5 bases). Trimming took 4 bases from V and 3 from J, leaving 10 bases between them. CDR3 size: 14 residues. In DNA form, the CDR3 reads TGTGCCAGCAGTTATACAGGTTTCAATCAGCCCCAGCATTTT. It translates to CASSYTGFNQPQHF.

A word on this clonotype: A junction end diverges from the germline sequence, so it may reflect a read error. The CDR3 nucleotides are TGTGACAGCAGTTACGGGCGGGAACTTATGAACACTGAAGCTTTCTTT. Its protein product is CDSSYGRELMNTEAFF. The V call is TRBV6-5, the J call TRBJ1-1, with no clear D. Germline V lookup: CDR1 MNHEY, CDR2 SVGAGI. The CDR3 covers 16 residues.

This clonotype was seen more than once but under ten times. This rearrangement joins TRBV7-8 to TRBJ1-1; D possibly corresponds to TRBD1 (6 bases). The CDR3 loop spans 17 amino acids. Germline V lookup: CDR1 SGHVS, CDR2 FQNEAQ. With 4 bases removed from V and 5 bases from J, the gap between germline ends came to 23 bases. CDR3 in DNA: TGTGCCAGCAGCTCCCATGGTTCGGGACACCGAGAAACTGAAGCTTTCTTT. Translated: CASSSHGSGHRETEAFF.

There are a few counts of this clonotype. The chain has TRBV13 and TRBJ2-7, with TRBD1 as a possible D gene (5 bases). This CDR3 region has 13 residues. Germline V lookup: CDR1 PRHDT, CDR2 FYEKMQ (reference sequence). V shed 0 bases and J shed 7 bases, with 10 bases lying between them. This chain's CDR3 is CASSLGQVSEQYF. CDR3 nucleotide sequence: TGTGCCAGCAGCTTAGGACAGGTTTCGGAGCAGTACTTC.

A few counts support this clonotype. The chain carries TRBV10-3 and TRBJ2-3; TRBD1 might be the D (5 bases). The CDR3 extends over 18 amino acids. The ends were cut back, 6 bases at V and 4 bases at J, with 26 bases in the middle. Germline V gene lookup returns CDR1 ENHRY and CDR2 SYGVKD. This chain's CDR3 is CAISANTQGRNVPDTQYF. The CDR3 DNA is TGTGCCATCAGCGCAAACACTCAGGGCAGAAATGTCCCAGATACGCAGTATTTT.

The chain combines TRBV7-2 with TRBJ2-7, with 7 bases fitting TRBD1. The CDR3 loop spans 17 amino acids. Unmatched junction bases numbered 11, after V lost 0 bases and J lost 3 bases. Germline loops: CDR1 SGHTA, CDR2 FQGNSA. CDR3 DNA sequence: TGTGCCAGCAGCTTAGCGCACGAGGGGGCGACACTCTACGAGCAGTACTTC. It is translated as CASSLAHEGATLYEQYF. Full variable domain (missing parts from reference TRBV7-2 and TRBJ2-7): GAGVSQSPSNKVTEKGKDVELRCDPISGHTALYWYRQSLGQGLEFLIYFQGNSAPDKSGLPSDRFSAERTGGSVSTLTIQRTQQEDSAVYLCASSLAHEGATLYEQYFGPGTRLTVT.

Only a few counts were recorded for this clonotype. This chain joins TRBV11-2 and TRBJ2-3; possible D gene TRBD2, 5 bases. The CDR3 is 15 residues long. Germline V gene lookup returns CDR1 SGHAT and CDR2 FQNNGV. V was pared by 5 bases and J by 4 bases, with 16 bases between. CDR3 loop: CASSPILEGPDTQYF. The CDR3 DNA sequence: TGTGCCAGCAGCCCTATATTAGAGGGTCCAGATACGCAGTATTTT.

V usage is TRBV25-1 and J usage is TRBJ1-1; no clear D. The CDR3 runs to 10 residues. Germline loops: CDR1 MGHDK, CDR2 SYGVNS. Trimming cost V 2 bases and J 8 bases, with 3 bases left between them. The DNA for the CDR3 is TGTGCCAGCAGTGAAGGAGAAGCTTTCTTT. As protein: CASSEGEAFF. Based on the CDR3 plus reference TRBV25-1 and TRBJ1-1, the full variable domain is EADIYQTPRYLVIGTGKKITLECSQTMGHDKMYWYQQDPGMELHLIHYSYGVNSTEKGDLSSESTVSRIRTEHFPLTLESARPSHTSQYLCASSEGEAFFGQGTRLTVV.

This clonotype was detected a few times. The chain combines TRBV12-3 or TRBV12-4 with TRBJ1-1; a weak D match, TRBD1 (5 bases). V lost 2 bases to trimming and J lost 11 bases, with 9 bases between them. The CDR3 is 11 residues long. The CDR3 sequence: CASSLSRGAFF. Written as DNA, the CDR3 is TGTGCCAGCAGTTTATCTAGGGGCGCTTTCTTT.

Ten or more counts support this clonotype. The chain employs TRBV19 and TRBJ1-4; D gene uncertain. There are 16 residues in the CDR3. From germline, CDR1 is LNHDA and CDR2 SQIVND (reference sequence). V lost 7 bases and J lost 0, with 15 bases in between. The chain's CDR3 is CASNSGGVATNEKLFF. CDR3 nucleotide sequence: TGTGCCAGTAATTCAGGAGGAGTAGCAACTAATGAAAAACTGTTTTTT.

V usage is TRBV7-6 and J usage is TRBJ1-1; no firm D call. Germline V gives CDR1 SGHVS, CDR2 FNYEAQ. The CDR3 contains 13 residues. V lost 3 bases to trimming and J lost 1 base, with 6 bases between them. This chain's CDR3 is CASSFHRNTEAFF. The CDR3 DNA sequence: TGTGCCAGCAGCTTCCACCGGAACACTGAAGCTTTCTTT.

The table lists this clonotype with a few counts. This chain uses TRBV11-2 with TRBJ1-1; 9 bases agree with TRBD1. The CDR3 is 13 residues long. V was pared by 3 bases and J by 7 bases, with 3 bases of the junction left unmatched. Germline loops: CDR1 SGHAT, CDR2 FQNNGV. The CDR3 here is CASSLGTGLEAFF. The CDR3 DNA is TGTGCCAGCAGCTTGGGGACAGGGCTTGAAGCTTTCTTT.

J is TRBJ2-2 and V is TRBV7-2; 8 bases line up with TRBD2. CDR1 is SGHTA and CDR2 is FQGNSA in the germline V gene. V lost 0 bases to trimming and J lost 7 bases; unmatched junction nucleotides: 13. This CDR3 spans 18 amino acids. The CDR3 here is CASSLAPGVAGWVGELFF. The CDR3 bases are TGTGCCAGCAGCTTAGCCCCTGGGGTAGCGGGGTGGGTCGGGGAGCTGTTTTTT.

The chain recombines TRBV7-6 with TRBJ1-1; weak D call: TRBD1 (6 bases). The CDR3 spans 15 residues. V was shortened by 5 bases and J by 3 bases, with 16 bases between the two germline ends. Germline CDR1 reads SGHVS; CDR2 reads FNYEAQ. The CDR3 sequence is CASSPSTGLYTEAFF. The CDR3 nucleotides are TGTGCCAGCAGCCCATCTACAGGGTTGTACACTGAAGCTTTCTTT.

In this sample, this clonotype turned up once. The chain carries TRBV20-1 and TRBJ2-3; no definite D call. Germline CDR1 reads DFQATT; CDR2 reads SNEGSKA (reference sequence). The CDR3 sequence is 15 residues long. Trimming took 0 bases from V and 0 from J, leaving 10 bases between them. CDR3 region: CSARDRYFSTDTQYF. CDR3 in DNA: TGCAGTGCTAGAGACAGATACTTTAGCACAGATACGCAGTATTTT.

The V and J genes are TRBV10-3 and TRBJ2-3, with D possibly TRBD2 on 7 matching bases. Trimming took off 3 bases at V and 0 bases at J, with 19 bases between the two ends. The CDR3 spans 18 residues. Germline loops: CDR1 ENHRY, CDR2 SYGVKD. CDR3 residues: CAISEGGGGKFSTDTQYF. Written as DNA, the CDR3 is TGTGCCATCAGTGAAGGAGGCGGGGGCAAATTTAGCACAGATACGCAGTATTTT.

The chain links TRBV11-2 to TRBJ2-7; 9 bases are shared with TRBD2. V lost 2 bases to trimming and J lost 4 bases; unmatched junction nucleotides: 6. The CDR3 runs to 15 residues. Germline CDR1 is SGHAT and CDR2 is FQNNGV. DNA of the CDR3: TGTGCCAGCAGCTTAAGAGGCGGGGGGGTGTACGAGCAGTACTTC. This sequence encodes CASSLRGGGVYEQYF.